This note documents a single TCR beta chain sequence. Its antigen is not known. Trimming took 4 bases from V and 2 from J, leaving 15 bases between them. The CDR3 loop spans 16 amino acids. From germline, CDR1 is SGHRS and CDR2 YFSETQ. The data belong to a study of T cell responses to AZD1222 COVID-19 vaccine. The method was immunoSEQ multiplex PCR; TCRdb's version includes in-frame clones alone and lacks a portion of them. The sample shows about 120,000 clones, roughly 90% of them seen only once. Regarding the study as a whole: Most donors were white British, females outnumbered males, and clonal diversity was possibly underestimated. Within unmutated variant regions lay the reported targets of nearly half of spike-specific TCRs. Spike-specific TCR breadth and depth were elevated following two AZD1222 doses.

This sequence joins TRBV5-1 and TRBJ1-4; TRBD1 might be the D (6 bases). The receptor comes from an adult who received the AZD1222 COVID-19 vaccine. Source: peripheral blood, taken 28 days after the second AZD1222 dose. CDR3 sequence reads: CASSENAGVTNEKLFF. The CDR3 DNA reads as TGCGCCAGCAGCGAAAACGCAGGGGTTACTAATGAAAAACTGTTTTTT.